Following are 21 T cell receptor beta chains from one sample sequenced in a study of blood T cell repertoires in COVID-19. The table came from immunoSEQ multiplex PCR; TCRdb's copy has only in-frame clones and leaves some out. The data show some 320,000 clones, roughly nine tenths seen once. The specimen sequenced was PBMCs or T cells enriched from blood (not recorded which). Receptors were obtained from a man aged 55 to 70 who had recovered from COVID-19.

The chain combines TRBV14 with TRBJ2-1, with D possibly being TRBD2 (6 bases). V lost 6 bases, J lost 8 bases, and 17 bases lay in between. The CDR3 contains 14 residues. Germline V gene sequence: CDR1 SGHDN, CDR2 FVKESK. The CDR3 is CASSLRLVPHEQFF. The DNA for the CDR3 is TGTGCCAGCAGTCTAAGACTAGTTCCGCATGAGCAGTTCTTC.

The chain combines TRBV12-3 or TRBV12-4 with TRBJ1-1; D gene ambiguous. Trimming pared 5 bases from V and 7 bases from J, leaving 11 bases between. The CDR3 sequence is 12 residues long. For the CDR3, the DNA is TGTGCCAGCAGTGAGGGTTGGAGTGAAGCTTTCTTT. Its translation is CASSEGWSEAFF.

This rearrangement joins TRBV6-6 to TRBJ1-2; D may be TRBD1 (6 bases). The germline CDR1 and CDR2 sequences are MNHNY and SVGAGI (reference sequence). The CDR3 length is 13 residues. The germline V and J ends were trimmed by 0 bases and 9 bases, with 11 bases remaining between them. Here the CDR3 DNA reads TGTGCCAGCAGTTACTCGACGGACAGTAGCTACACCTTC. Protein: CASSYSTDSSYTF.

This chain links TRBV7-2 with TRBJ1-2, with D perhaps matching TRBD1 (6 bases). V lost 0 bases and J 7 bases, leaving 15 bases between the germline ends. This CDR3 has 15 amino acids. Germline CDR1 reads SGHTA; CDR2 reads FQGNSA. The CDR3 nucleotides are TGTGCCAGCAGCTTAGCTACAGGGTATGTCGCTGGCTACACCTTC. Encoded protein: CASSLATGYVAGYTF.

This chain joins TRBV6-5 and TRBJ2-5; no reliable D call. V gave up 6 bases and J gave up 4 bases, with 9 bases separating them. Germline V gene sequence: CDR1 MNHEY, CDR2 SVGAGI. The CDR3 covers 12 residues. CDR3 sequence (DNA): TGTGCCAGCAGGACAATCCGAGAGACCCAGTACTTC. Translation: CASRTIRETQYF.

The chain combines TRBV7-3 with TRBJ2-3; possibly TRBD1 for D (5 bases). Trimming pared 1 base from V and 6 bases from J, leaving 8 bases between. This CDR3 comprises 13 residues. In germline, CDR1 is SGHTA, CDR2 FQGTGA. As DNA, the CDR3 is TGTGCCAGCAGCTTAAGTAACAGGGATACGCAGTATTTT. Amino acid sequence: CASSLSNRDTQYF.

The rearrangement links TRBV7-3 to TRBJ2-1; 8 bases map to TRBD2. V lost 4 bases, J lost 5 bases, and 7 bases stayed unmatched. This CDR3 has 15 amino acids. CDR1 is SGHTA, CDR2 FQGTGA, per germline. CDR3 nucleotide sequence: TGTGCCAGCAGCTCCTCCGGGACTAGGGACAATGAGCAGTTCTTC. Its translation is CASSSSGTRDNEQFF. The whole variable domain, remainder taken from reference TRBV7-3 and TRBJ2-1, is GAGVSQTPSNKVTEKGKYVELRCDPISGHTALYWYRQSLGQGPEFLIYFQGTGAADDSGLPNDRFFAVRPEGSVSTLKIQRTERGDSAVYLCASSSSGTRDNEQFFGPGTRLTVL.

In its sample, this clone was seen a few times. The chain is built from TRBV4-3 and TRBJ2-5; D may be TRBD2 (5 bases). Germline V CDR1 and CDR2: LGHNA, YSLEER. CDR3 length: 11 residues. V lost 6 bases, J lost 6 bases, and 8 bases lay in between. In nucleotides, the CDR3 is TGCGCCAGCAGTCGAGGGCAGACCCAGTACTTC. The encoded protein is CASSRGQTQYF.

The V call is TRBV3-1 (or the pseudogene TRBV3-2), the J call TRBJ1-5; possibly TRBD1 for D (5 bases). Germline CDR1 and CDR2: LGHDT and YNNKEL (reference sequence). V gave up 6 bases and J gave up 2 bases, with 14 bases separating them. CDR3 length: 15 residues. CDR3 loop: CASSNTGGGNQPQHF. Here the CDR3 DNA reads TGTGCCAGCAGTAATACGGGGGGGGGCAATCAGCCCCAGCATTTT.

The CDR3 DNA sequence: TGTGCCAGCAGCTGGGGGACAGCAGCTTGGCTTACTGAAGCTTTCTTT. As protein: CASSWGTAAWLTEAFF. J is TRBJ1-1 and V is TRBV5-6; 7 nucleotides align to TRBD1. The CDR3 contains 16 residues. V lost 3 bases, J lost 5 bases, and 13 bases stayed unmatched. Looked up from germline, CDR1 is SGHDT and CDR2 is YYEEEE.

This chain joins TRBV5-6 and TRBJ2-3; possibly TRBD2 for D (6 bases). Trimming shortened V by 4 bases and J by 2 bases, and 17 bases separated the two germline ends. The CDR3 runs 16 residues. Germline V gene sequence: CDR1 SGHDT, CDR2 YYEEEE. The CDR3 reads CASSPMTRVVTDTQYF. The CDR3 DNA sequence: TGTGCCAGCAGCCCGATGACTAGGGTGGTCACAGATACGCAGTATTTT.

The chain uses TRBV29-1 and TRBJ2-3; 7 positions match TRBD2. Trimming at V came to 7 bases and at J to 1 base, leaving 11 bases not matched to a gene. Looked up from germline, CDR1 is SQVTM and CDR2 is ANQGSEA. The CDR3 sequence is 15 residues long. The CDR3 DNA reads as TGCAGCGGGATTGTGGGTAGCGGGCGCACAGATACGCAGTATTTT. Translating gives CSGIVGSGRTDTQYF.

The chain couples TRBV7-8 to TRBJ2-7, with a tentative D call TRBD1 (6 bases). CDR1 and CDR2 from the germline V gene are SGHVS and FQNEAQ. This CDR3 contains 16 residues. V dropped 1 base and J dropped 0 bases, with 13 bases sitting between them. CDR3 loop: CASSLVVRGYSYEQYF. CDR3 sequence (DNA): TGTGCCAGCAGCTTAGTAGTTAGGGGGTACTCCTACGAGCAGTACTTC.

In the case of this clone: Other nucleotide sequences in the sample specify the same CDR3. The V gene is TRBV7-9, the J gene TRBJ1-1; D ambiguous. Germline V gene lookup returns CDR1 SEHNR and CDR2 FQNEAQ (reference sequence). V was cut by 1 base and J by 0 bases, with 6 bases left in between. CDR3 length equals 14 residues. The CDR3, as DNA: TGTGCCAGCAGCTTAGGAGGGATGAACACTGAAGCTTTCTTT. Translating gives CASSLGGMNTEAFF.

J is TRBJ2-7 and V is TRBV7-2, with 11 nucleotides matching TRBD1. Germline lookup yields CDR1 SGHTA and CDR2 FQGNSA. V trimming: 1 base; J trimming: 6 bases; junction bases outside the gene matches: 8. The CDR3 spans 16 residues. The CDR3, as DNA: TGTGCCAGCAGCTTAGATAAGGACAGGGGGCTCATCGAGCAGTACTTC. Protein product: CASSLDKDRGLIEQYF.

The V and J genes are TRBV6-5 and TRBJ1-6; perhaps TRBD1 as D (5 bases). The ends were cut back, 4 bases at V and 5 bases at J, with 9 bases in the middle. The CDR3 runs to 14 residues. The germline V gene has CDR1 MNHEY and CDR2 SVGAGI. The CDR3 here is CASSWQGNNSPLHF. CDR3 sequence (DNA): TGTGCCAGCAGTTGGCAGGGAAATAATTCACCCCTCCACTTT.

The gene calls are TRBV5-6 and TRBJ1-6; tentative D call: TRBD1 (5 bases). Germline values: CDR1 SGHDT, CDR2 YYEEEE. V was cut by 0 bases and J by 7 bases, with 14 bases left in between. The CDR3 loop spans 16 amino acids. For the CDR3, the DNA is TGTGCCAGCAGCTTGGCGGGCGTGGGGGGGAATTCACCCCTCCACTTT. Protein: CASSLAGVGGNSPLHF. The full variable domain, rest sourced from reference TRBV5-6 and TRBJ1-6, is DAGVTQSPTHLIKTRGQQVTLRCSPKSGHDTVSWYQQALGQGPQFIFQYYEEEERQRGNFPDRFSGHQFPNYSSELNVNALLLGDSALYLCASSLAGVGGNSPLHFGNGTRLTVT.

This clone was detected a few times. This CDR3 is CAWGEYEQFF. As DNA, the CDR3 is TGTGCCTGGGGCGAGTATGAGCAGTTCTTC. The chain recombines TRBV30 with TRBJ2-1; D ambiguous. Germline V gene data show CDR1 as GTSNPN and CDR2 as SVGIG (reference sequence). Trimming took off 5 bases at V and 8 bases at J, with 7 bases between the two ends. The CDR3 runs 10 residues.

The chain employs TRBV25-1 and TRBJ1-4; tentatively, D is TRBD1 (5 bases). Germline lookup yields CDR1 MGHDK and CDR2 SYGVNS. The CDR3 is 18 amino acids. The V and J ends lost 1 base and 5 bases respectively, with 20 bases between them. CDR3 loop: CASSESSRGRTENEKLFF. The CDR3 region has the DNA TGTGCCAGCAGTGAATCGAGTAGGGGCAGGACGGAGAATGAAAAACTGTTTTTT.

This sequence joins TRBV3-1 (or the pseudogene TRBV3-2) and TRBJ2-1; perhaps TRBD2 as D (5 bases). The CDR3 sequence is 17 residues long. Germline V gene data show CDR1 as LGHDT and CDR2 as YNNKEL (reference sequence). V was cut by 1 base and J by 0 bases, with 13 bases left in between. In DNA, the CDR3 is TGTGCCAGCAGCCAAGTGGCCCTAGCCAGCTCCTACAATGAGCAGTTCTTC. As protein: CASSQVALASSYNEQFF.

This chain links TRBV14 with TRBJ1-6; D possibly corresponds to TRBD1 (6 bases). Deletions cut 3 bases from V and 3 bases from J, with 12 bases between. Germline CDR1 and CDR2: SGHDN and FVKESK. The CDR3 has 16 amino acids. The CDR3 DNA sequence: TGTGCCAGCAGCCATCTTACAGGGATCTATAATTCACCCCTCCACTTT. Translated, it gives CASSHLTGIYNSPLHF.